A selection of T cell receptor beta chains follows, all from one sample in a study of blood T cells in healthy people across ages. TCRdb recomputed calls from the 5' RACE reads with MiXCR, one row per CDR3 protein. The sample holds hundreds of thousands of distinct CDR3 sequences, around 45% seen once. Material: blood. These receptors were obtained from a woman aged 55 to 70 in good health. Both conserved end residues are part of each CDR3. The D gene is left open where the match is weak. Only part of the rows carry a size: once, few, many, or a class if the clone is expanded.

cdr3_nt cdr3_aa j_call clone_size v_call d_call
TGTGCCACCGGGACAGGGGTTAATGAGCAGTTCTTC CATGTGVNEQFF TRBJ2-1 - TRBV27 TRBD1
TGTGCCAGCAGCCGGGAATCCGGGACAGGGCTCAATGAGCAGTTCTTC CASSRESGTGLNEQFF TRBJ2-1 - TRBV7-2 TRBD1
TGCGCCAGCAGCTCCAACCTAAACACCGGGGAGCTGTTTTTT CASSSNLNTGELFF TRBJ2-2 - TRBV5-1 -
TGTGCCAGCAGCGTGGAACAAGAGACCCAGTACTTC CASSVEQETQYF TRBJ2-5 few TRBV7-2 -
TGTGCCAGCTCTCTAGAGTCCTACAATGAGCAGTTCTTC CASSLESYNEQFF TRBJ2-1 many TRBV6-2/TRBV6-3 -
TGTGCCACCAGTGATTTAAGGAGTTCCACAGATACGCAGTATTTT CATSDLRSSTDTQYF TRBJ2-3 - TRBV24-1 -
TGTGCCAGCAGTTTACTGATTACTAGGGATTCACCCCTCCACTTT CASSLLITRDSPLHF TRBJ1-6 - TRBV27 -
TGTGCCAGCAGACGCCCAGGGGGGCAAGAGACCCAGTACTTC CASRRPGGQETQYF TRBJ2-5 - TRBV7-2 -
TGTGCCAGCAGCTTAGGATACCGGGCAGGGGGGGATGAAAAACTGTTTTTT CASSLGYRAGGDEKLFF TRBJ1-4 - TRBV7-9 TRBD1
TGTGCCAGCAGTCCCCCGACAGGGGCTGGCTACACCTTC CASSPPTGAGYTF TRBJ1-2 - TRBV12-3/TRBV12-4 TRBD1
TGTGCCAGCAGCAAACTGACTGTTGGGACAGGGATGGACAATGAGCAGTACTTC CASSKLTVGTGMDNEQYF TRBJ2-5 once TRBV21-1 -
TGCGCCAGCAGCCGGACAGGGGGCAAATGGGACGAGCAGTACTTC CASSRTGGKWDEQYF TRBJ2-7 - TRBV6-5 TRBD1
TGTGCCAGCAGTTACGCTCCCAAGGGACCAGCTCAGGCCAAAAACATTCAGTACTTC CASSYAPKGPAQAKNIQYF TRBJ2-4 - TRBV6-2/TRBV6-3 -
TGTGCCAGCAGCCAAACCTCCTACGAGCAGTACTTC CASSQTSYEQYF TRBJ2-7 many TRBV3-1 -
TGCGCCAGTAGCTCTTCCGGCGGGACAGCTTTCACCTACGAGCAGTACTTC CASSSSGGTAFTYEQYF TRBJ2-7 - TRBV5-1 -
TGTGCCAGCAGTGAGTCCAGTCCTAACTATGGCTACACCTTC CASSESSPNYGYTF TRBJ1-2 many TRBV6-1 -
TGCGCCAGCAGCTTGGACAGTAACAAAGATCAGCCCCAGCATTTT CASSLDSNKDQPQHF TRBJ1-5 - TRBV5-1 -
TGTGCCAGCATGGGACTAGCGGGAGTCCGCTACACAGATACGCAGTATTTT CASMGLAGVRYTDTQYF TRBJ2-3 - TRBV27 TRBD2
TGTGCCAGCAGCCAAGATACGCTAAACAATGAGCAGTTCTTC CASSQDTLNNEQFF TRBJ2-1 - TRBV14 -
TGTGCCAGCCTGGGTTCTGGGCAAGAGACCCAGTACTTC CASLGSGQETQYF TRBJ2-5 - TRBV28 -
TGCAGTGCTTCCCCCCGGAGGGGGGATAATTCACCCCTCCACTTT CSASPRRGDNSPLHF TRBJ1-6 - TRBV20-1 -
TGCAGCGTTGAAGACAGCTACGAGCAGTACTTC CSVEDSYEQYF TRBJ2-7 - TRBV29-1 -
TGTGCCAGCAGTTCTGCAGCGAAACCAAGTTACGAGCAGTACTTC CASSSAAKPSYEQYF TRBJ2-7 - TRBV12-3/TRBV12-4 -
TGTGCCTGGGCCACCTGGTCCGCTGGCTTAGAGGAGCAGTACTTC CAWATWSAGLEEQYF TRBJ2-7 - TRBV30 -
TGTGCCAGCAGCGGGGAGGGGGACAGGAAGAACACTGAAGCTTTCTTT CASSGEGDRKNTEAFF TRBJ1-1 - TRBV9 TRBD1
TGTGCCAGCAGCGTAGCTGGACAGACCTATGGCTACACCTTC CASSVAGQTYGYTF TRBJ1-2 few TRBV9 -
TGCAGGGGGGGACTAGCGGGAGAATATGAGCAGTTCTTC CRGGLAGEYEQFF TRBJ2-1 - TRBV20-1 TRBD2
TGTGCCAGCTCACCGGGACTACTCAATGAGCAGTTCTTC CASSPGLLNEQFF TRBJ2-1 few TRBV18 TRBD2
TGCAGCGTTGAGATGAGGGGCAGAATCAACAATGAGCAGTTCTTC CSVEMRGRINNEQFF TRBJ2-1 few TRBV29-1 -
TGCAGTGCTGGTGGCCTCATGAATGAAAAACTGTTTTTT CSAGGLMNEKLFF TRBJ1-4 - TRBV20-1 -
TGTGCCAGCAGCTCGCCCAGGGGACTCCAAGAGACCCAGTACTTC CASSSPRGLQETQYF TRBJ2-5 - TRBV7-9 -
TGTGCCAGTAGAGTACAGGGGGCTAGGGAGACCCAGTACTTC CASRVQGARETQYF TRBJ2-5 - TRBV12-3/TRBV12-4 TRBD1
TGTGCCAGCAGTTTACCGGGACAGCCAGCGGAGACCCAGTACTTC CASSLPGQPAETQYF TRBJ2-5 few TRBV12-3/TRBV12-4 TRBD1
TGTGCCAGCAGCCCAAGAAATCAGCCCCAGCATTTT CASSPRNQPQHF TRBJ1-5 - TRBV6-2/TRBV6-3 -
TGCAGTGCTAGGATGCAGGGGTACAATGAGCAGTTCTTC CSARMQGYNEQFF TRBJ2-1 few TRBV20-1 -
TGTGCCAGCAGTACCCGACGACAGGGGAGGTACAATGAGCAGTTCTTC CASSTRRQGRYNEQFF TRBJ2-1 - TRBV6-5 TRBD1
TGCAGTGCCCTGCGGACTAGCGGGAAAGAGACCCAGTACTTC CSALRTSGKETQYF TRBJ2-5 few TRBV20-1 TRBD2
TGTGCCAGCAACTCCCGGGACAGGGAGTTCTTC CASNSRDREFF TRBJ2-1 - TRBV11-1 TRBD1
TGTGCCAGCACCGTGACAGGGTTCACTGAAGCTTTCTTT CASTVTGFTEAFF TRBJ1-1 - TRBV28 TRBD1
TGTGCCAGCAGCTTAGGACCGGATTCACCCCTCCACTTT CASSLGPDSPLHF TRBJ1-6 - TRBV7-2 -
TGTGCCAGCAGCTTAGGATTAGCGGGAGGCCCAGAGACCCAGTACTTC CASSLGLAGGPETQYF TRBJ2-5 - TRBV11-2 TRBD2
TGCGCCAGCAGCCCAGGGTCAACTAGCGGGACTGACAATGAGCAGTACTTC CASSPGSTSGTDNEQYF TRBJ2-5 - TRBV5-1 TRBD2
TGTGCCTGGATTGTGACTACTAACAATGAGCAGTTCTTC CAWIVTTNNEQFF TRBJ2-1 - TRBV30 -